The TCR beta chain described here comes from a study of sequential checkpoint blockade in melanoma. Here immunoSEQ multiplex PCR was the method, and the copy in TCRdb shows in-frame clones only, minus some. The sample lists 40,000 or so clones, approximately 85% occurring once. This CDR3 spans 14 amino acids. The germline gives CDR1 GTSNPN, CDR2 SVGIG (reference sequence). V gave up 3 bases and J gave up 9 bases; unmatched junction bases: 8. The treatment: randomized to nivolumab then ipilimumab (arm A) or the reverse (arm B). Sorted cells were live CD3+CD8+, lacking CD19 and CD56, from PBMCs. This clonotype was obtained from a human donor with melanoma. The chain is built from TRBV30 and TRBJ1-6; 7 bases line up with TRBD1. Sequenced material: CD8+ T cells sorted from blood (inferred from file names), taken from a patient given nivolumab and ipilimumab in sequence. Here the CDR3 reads CAWRDRQGSSPLHF. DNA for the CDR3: TGTGCCTGGAGGGATCGACAGGGCAGTTCACCCCTCCACTTT. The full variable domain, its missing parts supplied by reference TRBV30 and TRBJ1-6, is SQTIHQWPATLVQPVGSPLSLECTVEGTSNPNLYWYRQAAGRGLQLLFYSVGIGQISSEVPQNLSASRPQDRQFILSSKKLLLSDSGFYLCAWRDRQGSSPLHFGNGTRLTVT.